Listed below are T cell receptor beta chains from one sample, sequenced in a study of T cell repertoires in cytomegalovirus infection. In TCRdb, the reads were re-called with MiXCR into one record per CDR3 protein. The sample yields about a million distinct CDR3 sequences, approximately 30% seen once. What these receptors recognize is not known. The material was cultured CD8+ T cells from PBMCs, obtained from culture after CMV antigen stimulation. The receptors shown here come from a human donor in good health (CMV status not recorded). Some clones in this sample may be carry-over from other donors' samples. The CDR3 runs from the conserved cysteine through the conserved F or W. Each record gives: V gene, J gene, D gene, clone size, CDR3 protein, CDR3 DNA. The D gene is left open where the match is weak. The size field is filled for only some rows; it gives once, few, many or a size class.

v_gene: TRBV11-3
j_gene: TRBJ2-3
d_gene: TRBD1
abundance: .
CDR3aa: CASSAGQGVIVGTDTQYF
CDR3nt: TGTGCCAGCAGCGCCGGACAGGGGGTGATCGTGGGCACAGATACGCAGTATTTT

v_gene: TRBV27
j_gene: TRBJ1-2
d_gene: .
abundance: .
CDR3aa: CASSPTGRGGGYTF
CDR3nt: TGTGCCAGCAGTCCAACAGGGAGGGGAGGGGGCTACACCTTC

v_gene: TRBV28
j_gene: TRBJ2-2
d_gene: .
abundance: few
CDR3aa: CASSSIVRGTGELFF
CDR3nt: TGTGCCAGCAGCTCGATCGTTAGGGGCACCGGGGAGCTGTTTTTT

v_gene: TRBV4-1
j_gene: TRBJ2-3
d_gene: TRBD1
abundance: .
CDR3aa: CASSQPGQGANTQYF
CDR3nt: TGCGCCAGCAGCCAACCGGGACAGGGGGCGAATACGCAGTATTTT

v_gene: TRBV15
j_gene: TRBJ1-3
d_gene: .
abundance: .
CDR3aa: CATSSLTISGNTIYF
CDR3nt: TGTGCCACCAGCAGCCTCACCATCTCTGGAAACACCATATATTTT

v_gene: TRBV7-8
j_gene: TRBJ2-3
d_gene: .
abundance: .
CDR3aa: CASSLRNPVGDTQYF
CDR3nt: TGTGCCAGCAGCTTAAGGAACCCAGTTGGGGATACGCAGTATTTT

v_gene: TRBV4-1
j_gene: TRBJ2-6
d_gene: TRBD1
abundance: .
CDR3aa: CASSQDKFGQGLYSGANVLTF
CDR3nt: TGCGCCAGCAGCCAAGATAAATTCGGACAGGGTTTATACTCTGGGGCCAACGTCCTGACTTTC

v_gene: TRBV7-9
j_gene: TRBJ1-1
d_gene: .
abundance: few
CDR3aa: CASSKVRPEAFF
CDR3nt: TGTGCCAGCAGTAAAGTTCGACCTGAAGCTTTCTTT

v_gene: TRBV7-6
j_gene: TRBJ1-2
d_gene: TRBD1
abundance: few
CDR3aa: CASSTTGAGYGYTF
CDR3nt: TGTGCCAGCAGTACCACAGGGGCCGGCTATGGCTACACCTTC

v_gene: TRBV2
j_gene: TRBJ2-2
d_gene: .
abundance: .
CDR3aa: CASTADQTAPNTGELFF
CDR3nt: TGTGCCAGCACTGCGGACCAGACCGCCCCGAACACCGGGGAGCTGTTTTTT

v_gene: TRBV20-1
j_gene: TRBJ2-4
d_gene: TRBD1
abundance: .
CDR3aa: CSARRTGIDIQYF
CDR3nt: TGCAGTGCTAGAAGGACAGGGATAGACATTCAGTACTTC

v_gene: TRBV6-2/TRBV6-3
j_gene: TRBJ1-5
d_gene: .
abundance: many
CDR3aa: CASSLGVQPQHF
CDR3nt: TGTGCCAGTTCATTGGGGGTTCAGCCCCAGCATTTT

v_gene: TRBV6-5
j_gene: TRBJ2-2
d_gene: .
abundance: few
CDR3aa: CASGLRAGELFF
CDR3nt: TGTGCCAGCGGTTTGAGAGCCGGGGAGCTGTTTTTT

v_gene: TRBV5-6
j_gene: TRBJ1-1
d_gene: TRBD1
abundance: few
CDR3aa: CASSGDRELNTEAFF
CDR3nt: TGTGCCAGCAGCGGGGACAGGGAGCTGAACACTGAAGCTTTCTTT

v_gene: TRBV7-9
j_gene: TRBJ2-7
d_gene: .
abundance: few
CDR3aa: CASSAPQHGRISYEQYF
CDR3nt: TGTGCCAGCAGCGCCCCCCAGCATGGTCGAATCTCCTACGAGCAGTACTTC

v_gene: TRBV4-3
j_gene: TRBJ1-5
d_gene: .
abundance: .
CDR3aa: CASSQDSLGSNQPQHF
CDR3nt: TGCGCCAGCAGCCAAGATAGCTTAGGGAGCAATCAGCCCCAGCATTTT

v_gene: TRBV19
j_gene: TRBJ1-2
d_gene: .
abundance: once
CDR3aa: CASTGEYYGYTF
CDR3nt: TGTGCCAGTACGGGGGAGTACTATGGCTACACCTTC

v_gene: TRBV13
j_gene: TRBJ2-3
d_gene: .
abundance: .
CDR3aa: CASSLGDSLGDTQYF
CDR3nt: TGTGCCAGCAGCTTAGGAGACAGCCTAGGGGATACGCAGTATTTT

v_gene: TRBV20-1
j_gene: TRBJ1-5
d_gene: .
abundance: .
CDR3aa: CSAEARGVGAQPQHF
CDR3nt: TGCAGTGCTGAAGCCCGGGGGGTGGGGGCTCAGCCCCAGCATTTT

v_gene: TRBV27
j_gene: TRBJ2-7
d_gene: .
abundance: once
CDR3aa: CASSLRPAASTYEQYF
CDR3nt: TGTGCCAGCAGTTTACGGCCGGCGGCTTCCACCTACGAGCAGTACTTC

v_gene: TRBV7-9
j_gene: TRBJ2-3
d_gene: .
abundance: many
CDR3aa: CASSLEGPRDTQYF
CDR3nt: TGTGCCAGCAGCTTAGAAGGGCCCCGGGATACGCAGTATTTT

v_gene: TRBV18
j_gene: TRBJ1-2
d_gene: TRBD1
abundance: .
CDR3aa: CASSPISTGSDGYTF
CDR3nt: TGTGCCAGCTCACCAATCTCGACAGGGTCCGATGGCTACACCTTC

v_gene: TRBV7-9
j_gene: TRBJ1-1
d_gene: .
abundance: few
CDR3aa: CASTLQDTEAFF
CDR3nt: TGTGCCAGCACCCTCCAGGACACTGAAGCTTTCTTT

v_gene: TRBV28
j_gene: TRBJ1-5
d_gene: .
abundance: .
CDR3aa: CASSPPTYNQPQHF
CDR3nt: TGTGCCAGCAGTCCCCCGACATACAATCAGCCCCAGCATTTT

v_gene: TRBV7-9
j_gene: TRBJ1-5
d_gene: .
abundance: few
CDR3aa: CASSLSHNKQPQHF
CDR3nt: TGTGCCAGCAGCTTAAGTCATAACAAGCAGCCCCAGCATTTT

v_gene: TRBV6-5
j_gene: TRBJ2-5
d_gene: TRBD2
abundance: few
CDR3aa: CASSYGTSGDSQYF
CDR3nt: TGTGCCAGCAGTTACGGGACTAGCGGGGATTCCCAGTACTTC

v_gene: TRBV5-4
j_gene: TRBJ1-2
d_gene: .
abundance: few
CDR3aa: CASSLDEKLNYGYTF
CDR3nt: TGTGCCAGCAGCTTGGATGAGAAACTTAACTATGGCTACACCTTC

v_gene: TRBV27
j_gene: TRBJ2-7
d_gene: TRBD1
abundance: few
CDR3aa: CASSFLGQTYEQYF
CDR3nt: TGTGCCAGCAGTTTTCTGGGACAGACCTACGAGCAGTACTTC

v_gene: TRBV15
j_gene: TRBJ1-4
d_gene: .
abundance: .
CDR3aa: CATSRTVNEKLFF
CDR3nt: TGTGCCACCAGCAGGACCGTTAATGAAAAACTGTTTTTT

v_gene: TRBV27
j_gene: TRBJ2-5
d_gene: .
abundance: .
CDR3aa: CASSLQGFGSETQYF
CDR3nt: TGTGCCAGCAGTTTACAGGGGTTTGGTTCGGAGACCCAGTACTTC

v_gene: TRBV15
j_gene: TRBJ2-1
d_gene: .
abundance: few
CDR3aa: CATSRDRAPGHNEQFF
CDR3nt: TGTGCCACCAGCAGAGATAGGGCCCCTGGGCACAATGAGCAGTTCTTC

v_gene: TRBV7-9
j_gene: TRBJ1-5
d_gene: .
abundance: many
CDR3aa: CASSQGGNQPQHF
CDR3nt: TGTGCCAGCAGCCAGGGTGGCAATCAGCCCCAGCATTTT

v_gene: TRBV11-2
j_gene: TRBJ2-3
d_gene: TRBD2
abundance: few
CDR3aa: CASSLEAGGGTDTQYF
CDR3nt: TGTGCCAGCAGCTTAGAAGCCGGCGGGGGGACAGATACGCAGTATTTT

v_gene: TRBV4-2
j_gene: TRBJ2-3
d_gene: TRBD2
abundance: .
CDR3aa: CASSQGAAGPSTDTQYF
CDR3nt: TGTGCCAGCAGCCAAGGGGCAGCGGGACCCAGCACAGATACGCAGTATTTT

v_gene: TRBV6-5
j_gene: TRBJ1-1
d_gene: .
abundance: .
CDR3aa: CASSYSTPRVNTEAFF
CDR3nt: TGTGCCAGCAGTTACTCGACACCCAGGGTGAACACTGAAGCTTTCTTT

v_gene: TRBV2
j_gene: TRBJ1-1
d_gene: TRBD1
abundance: few
CDR3aa: CASSVSRDRENTEAFF
CDR3nt: TGTGCCAGCAGTGTTTCCCGGGACAGGGAGAACACTGAAGCTTTCTTT

v_gene: TRBV29-1
j_gene: TRBJ1-2
d_gene: TRBD1
abundance: .
CDR3aa: CSISQGDSLYGYTF
CDR3nt: TGCAGCATATCTCAAGGGGACAGCCTCTATGGCTACACCTTC

v_gene: TRBV4-1
j_gene: TRBJ1-3
d_gene: .
abundance: .
CDR3aa: CASSQVARSRLDTIYF
CDR3nt: TGCGCCAGCAGCCAAGTAGCTCGCTCCCGGCTGGACACCATATATTTT

v_gene: TRBV7-2
j_gene: TRBJ1-1
d_gene: .
abundance: many
CDR3aa: CASSLRGAGTEAFF
CDR3nt: TGTGCCAGCAGCTTAAGAGGGGCGGGAACTGAAGCTTTCTTT

v_gene: TRBV5-4
j_gene: TRBJ2-5
d_gene: TRBD2
abundance: few
CDR3aa: CASSQAGETQYF
CDR3nt: TGTGCCAGCAGCCAAGCGGGGGAGACCCAGTACTTC

v_gene: TRBV7-6
j_gene: TRBJ2-5
d_gene: TRBD2
abundance: .
CDR3aa: CASSPLRGTSGGTQETQYF
CDR3nt: TGTGCCAGCAGCCCCTTGCGTGGGACTAGCGGGGGCACCCAAGAGACCCAGTACTTC

v_gene: TRBV27
j_gene: TRBJ1-5
d_gene: .
abundance: .
CDR3aa: CASSGQSSNQPQHF
CDR3nt: TGTGCCAGCAGTGGACAGTCTAGCAATCAGCCCCAGCATTTT

v_gene: TRBV4-1
j_gene: TRBJ1-1
d_gene: .
abundance: few
CDR3aa: CASSQDERRTDF
CDR3nt: TGCGCCAGCAGCCAAGATGAGAGGAGGACAGACTTT

v_gene: TRBV9
j_gene: TRBJ2-2
d_gene: .
abundance: .
CDR3aa: CASSVSETNTGELFF
CDR3nt: TGTGCCAGCAGCGTATCGGAAACTAACACCGGGGAGCTGTTTTTT

v_gene: TRBV12-3/TRBV12-4
j_gene: TRBJ2-5
d_gene: .
abundance: .
CDR3aa: CASSLGPSTHETQYF
CDR3nt: TGTGCCAGCAGTTTAGGTCCTAGCACTCACGAGACCCAGTACTTC

v_gene: TRBV2
j_gene: TRBJ2-1
d_gene: .
abundance: few
CDR3aa: CASSELLRGEQFF
CDR3nt: TGTGCCAGCAGTGAACTTCTCCGCGGGGAGCAGTTCTTC

v_gene: TRBV28
j_gene: TRBJ1-1
d_gene: .
abundance: .
CDR3aa: CASSSLRKEAFF
CDR3nt: TGTGCCAGCAGCTCGCTAAGGAAAGAAGCTTTCTTT